The 11 T cell receptor beta chains presented below share a single source sample, sequenced in a study of cytomegalovirus exposure and HLA in healthy donors. Use of 60 Vbeta and 13 Jbeta primers characterized the PCR. Clones were read by immunoSEQ multiplex PCR, and TCRdb kept only the in-frame ones, dropping some. The sample table sets out 150,000 to 200,000 clones. Specimen: PBMCs. The origin of the receptors is a boy under 18 in good health and CMV-seronegative.

The chain's CDR3 is CASSLGSYNEQFF. CDR3 coding DNA: TGTGCCAGCAGCTTGGGCAGCTACAATGAGCAGTTCTTC. V and J are TRBV7-6 and TRBJ2-1; no reliable D call. The CDR3 is 13 residues long. In germline, CDR1 is SGHVS, CDR2 FNYEAQ. V was pared by 3 bases and J by 3 bases, with 6 bases between. The full variable domain, in which reference TRBV7-6 and TRBJ2-1 provide the parts outside the CDR3, is GAGVSQSPRYKVTKRGQDVALRCDPISGHVSLYWYRQALGQGPEFLTYFNYEAQQDKSGLPNDRFSAERPEGSISTLTIQRTEQRDSAMYRCASSLGSYNEQFFGPGTRLTVL.

The J gene is TRBJ1-1, the V gene TRBV7-9; TRBD1 might be the D (5 bases). The germline V gene encodes CDR1 SEHNR and CDR2 FQNEAQ (reference sequence). Trimming removed 0 bases from V and 1 base from J, with 6 bases in between. The CDR3 sequence is 14 residues long. CDR3 bases: TGTGCCAGCAGCTTAGCTCAGGGGAACACTGAAGCTTTCTTT. It translates to CASSLAQGNTEAFF.

The CDR3 coding sequence is TGCGCCAGCAGCCCCGGACAGGAGGGCTATGGCTACACCTTC. It is translated as CASSPGQEGYGYTF. The V gene is TRBV5-1, the J gene TRBJ1-2; 7 nucleotides match TRBD1. After removal of 4 bases from V and 4 bases from J, the junction contained 7 bases not matched to a gene. The CDR3 has 14 residues. Germline CDR1 is SGHRS and CDR2 is YFSETQ.

The chain employs TRBV5-1 and TRBJ1-6; 8 positions agree with TRBD1. The V and J ends lost 2 bases and 8 bases, in that order; junction bases with no gene match: 6. The CDR3 runs to 15 residues. The germline V gene encodes CDR1 SGHRS and CDR2 YFSETQ. CDR3 in DNA: TGCGCCAGCAGCTTAGGTCCGGGACAGGATTCACCCCTCCACTTT. Translation: CASSLGPGQDSPLHF.

V and J are TRBV6-7 and TRBJ1-1; D is unresolved. TRBV6-7 carries the ORF label, with uncertain function. The CDR3 has 12 amino acids. The V end was cut by 4 bases, the J end by 5 bases, with 8 bases between. The CDR3 nucleotides are TGTGCCAGCAGTTCTCAGGAAACTGAAGCTTTCTTT. It encodes CASSSQETEAFF.

The chain combines TRBV11-2 with TRBJ2-1, with TRBD2 matching over 10 bases. From germline, CDR1 is SGHAT and CDR2 FQNNGV. V lost 3 bases to trimming and J lost 2 bases; unmatched junction nucleotides: 1. This CDR3 is 15 amino acids long. The CDR3 sequence: CASSFLAGAYNEQFF. The CDR3 bases are TGTGCCAGCAGCTTTCTAGCGGGGGCCTACAATGAGCAGTTCTTC.

The chain couples TRBV5-8 to TRBJ1-5, with D possibly being TRBD1 (5 bases). The CDR3 is made up of 13 amino acids. In germline, CDR1 is SGHTS, CDR2 YDEGEE. V was cut by 4 bases and J by 7 bases, with 12 bases left in between. The CDR3 loop reads CASSPSGGQPQHF. The CDR3 DNA reads TGTGCCAGCAGCCCGTCGGGGGGACAGCCCCAGCATTTT.

Notes on this clone: The junction and the germline gene differ at one end; a read error may be behind it. The rearrangement joins TRBV6-1 to TRBJ2-7, with a tentative D call TRBD1 (6 bases). CDR3 size: 11 residues. CDR1 MNHNS and CDR2 SASEGT come from the germline V gene. CDR3 DNA: TGTGCCAGCAGTGAAGCAGCAGGGGACGACTTC. It is translated as CASSEAAGDDF.

The V and J genes are TRBV11-1 and TRBJ1-5, with 7 positions matching TRBD1. Germline CDR1 reads SGHAT; CDR2 reads FQDESV (reference sequence). With 2 bases clipped from V and 11 bases from J, the junction kept 9 bases outside the gene matches. The CDR3 spans 14 residues. In DNA form, the CDR3 reads TGTGCCAGCAGCTTAAAGGGGGCAAAATCCGCCCAGCATTTT. Translating gives CASSLKGAKSAQHF.

The genes are TRBV5-1 and TRBJ2-2; possible D gene TRBD2, 6 bases. Trimming cost V 1 base and J 7 bases, with 11 bases left between them. The CDR3 length is 14 residues. Per germline, CDR1 SGHRS and CDR2 YFSETQ. The CDR3 bases are TGCGCCAGCAGCTTGTGGGGGGACGGCGGGGAGCTGTTTTTT. Amino acids: CASSLWGDGGELFF.

The chain combines TRBV29-1 with TRBJ2-7, with 7 bases aligning to TRBD1. J lost 5 bases, V lost 5 bases, and 12 bases had no gene match. CDR3 size: 14 residues. Germline-derived CDR1 and CDR2 are SQVTM and ANQGSEA. The CDR3, as DNA: TGCAGCGTTACCTTTACAGGGGATTCCAACGAGCAGTACTTC. Protein: CSVTFTGDSNEQYF.